The 7 T cell receptor beta chains below were found in one sample sequenced in a study of shared clonotypes between healthy human individuals. Assay used: immunoSEQ multiplex PCR; TCRdb lists only in-frame clones, some missing. The table includes 850,000 to 1,200,000 clones, around 76% detected once. The sample consisted of memory CD4+ T cells sorted from blood. Subset denoted: CD45RA-negative fraction. The receptors come from a young man in good health.

This clone was detected a few times. The chain carries TRBV18 and TRBJ1-1; no clear D. V lost 0 bases to trimming and J lost 0 bases, with 8 bases between them. The germline V gene encodes CDR1 KGHSH and CDR2 LQKENI. The length of the CDR3 is 15 residues. CDR3 sequence (DNA): TGTGCCAGCTCACCACCTAACGGAGTGAACACTGAAGCTTTCTTT. Its protein is CASSPPNGVNTEAFF. The whole variable domain, filled in from reference TRBV18 and TRBJ1-1, reads NAGVMQNPRHLVRRRGQEARLRCSPMKGHSHVYWYRQLPEEGLKFMVYLQKENIIDESGMPKERFSAEFPKEGPSILRIQQVVRGDSAAYFCASSPPNGVNTEAFFGQGTRLTVV.

The chain employs TRBV10-1 and TRBJ2-3; D uncertain. V gave up 7 bases and J gave up 6 bases, with 8 bases separating them. CDR1 and CDR2 from the germline V gene are WNHNN and SYGVQD (reference sequence). This CDR3 is 11 amino acids long. In nucleotides, the CDR3 is TGCGCCAGCACCTGGCAGGATACGCAGTATTTT. Translation gives CASTWQDTQYF.

A few counts support this clone. The rearrangement joins TRBV2 to TRBJ1-1; TRBD1 is a possible D gene (5 bases). The V and J ends lost 4 bases and 6 bases respectively, with 18 bases between them. Germline assignment: CDR1 SNHLY and CDR2 FYNNEI. The CDR3 has 15 residues. CDR3 residues: CASSVGGRGSAEAFF. CDR3 in DNA: TGTGCCAGCAGTGTGGGAGGGCGGGGGAGCGCTGAAGCTTTCTTT.

V is TRBV29-1 and J is TRBJ1-2; D ambiguous. The CDR3 contains 12 residues. Trimming took off 2 bases at V and 4 bases at J, with 8 bases between the two ends. Per the germline V gene, CDR1 is SQVTM and CDR2 is ANQGSEA. The CDR3: CSVESPGYGYTF. The CDR3 nucleotides are TGCAGCGTTGAAAGTCCAGGCTATGGCTACACCTTC.

This sequence joins TRBV4-3 and TRBJ2-1; 8 bases map to TRBD1. The length of the CDR3 is 15 residues. Per the germline V gene, CDR1 is LGHNA and CDR2 is YSLEER. Trimming at V came to 4 bases and at J to 0 bases, leaving 2 bases not matched to a gene. As DNA, the CDR3 is TGCGCCAGCAGCCGCGACAGGGGCTCCTACAATGAGCAGTTCTTC. Residues: CASSRDRGSYNEQFF.

V gene TRBV12-5 combines with J gene TRBJ1-4; D gene uncertain. Germline-derived CDR1 and CDR2 are LGHNT and FRNRAP. The CDR3 has 17 residues. V lost 0 bases, J lost 0 bases, and 11 bases lay in between. CDR3 amino acids: CASGLVLGRATNEKLFF. DNA of the CDR3: TGTGCTAGTGGTTTGGTACTCGGCAGAGCAACTAATGAAAAACTGTTTTTT.

The chain links TRBV30 to TRBJ2-1, with D tentatively TRBD2 (6 bases). CDR1 GTSNPN and CDR2 SVGIG come from the germline V gene (reference sequence). V lost 0 bases and J lost 7, with 13 bases in between. CDR3 length equals 14 residues. CDR3 sequence (DNA): TGTGCCTGGAGTGTACTTTCGGGAGTAAATGAGCAGTTCTTC. Translated: CAWSVLSGVNEQFF.